Following are 23 T cell receptor beta chains from one sample sequenced in a study of PD-1 blockade in classical Hodgkin lymphoma. Specified time point: newly diagnosed, previously untreated cHL patient sample. Sequencing was performed with immunoSEQ multiplex PCR; in TCRdb, only in-frame clones are kept and a portion is missing. The profile shows roughly 34,000 clones, roughly 92% of them singletons. Sample: peripheral blood mononuclear cells (PBMCs). Receptor source: a human donor with classical Hodgkin lymphoma.

The V and J genes are TRBV28 and TRBJ1-5; a weak D match, TRBD1 (5 bases). V was trimmed by 2 bases and J by 0 bases, leaving 17 bases between them. The CDR3 has 18 residues. CDR1 and CDR2 from the germline V gene are MDHEN and SYDVKM. The DNA for the CDR3 is TGTGCCAGCAGTTTACCTCGGGGACGGCCCGATAGCAATCAGCCCCAGCATTTT. It specifies CASSLPRGRPDSNQPQHF.

CDR3 sequence reads: CASRQGAYEQYF. As DNA, the CDR3 is TGCGCCAGCAGACAGGGGGCCTACGAGCAGTACTTC. The J gene is TRBJ2-7, the V gene TRBV10-2; 8 bases line up with TRBD1. V was pared by 6 bases and J by 2 bases, with 0 bases of the junction left unmatched. This CDR3 is 12 amino acids long. The germline V gene has CDR1 WSHSY and CDR2 SAAADI.

This clone was observed a handful of times. J is TRBJ2-5 and V is TRBV6-1, with D perhaps TRBD2 (5 bases). The CDR3 spans 16 residues. Trimming left V 0 bases short and J 2 bases short, with 13 bases between. The germline CDR1 and CDR2 sequences are MNHNS and SASEGT. CDR3 loop: CASSEAGSPRQETQYF. CDR3 sequence (DNA): TGTGCCAGCAGTGAAGCGGGGAGCCCTCGGCAAGAGACCCAGTACTTC.

The chain uses TRBV15 and TRBJ1-4; D remains ambiguous. Germline CDR1 and CDR2: LNHNV and YYDKDF (reference sequence). This CDR3 contains 14 residues. Trimming took off 1 base at V and 13 bases at J, with 16 bases between the two ends. This CDR3 is CATSRGQLGEVLFF. The CDR3, as DNA: TGTGCCACCAGCAGAGGCCAGTTGGGAGAAGTACTGTTTTTT.

The chain has TRBV5-6 and TRBJ2-5, with D perhaps TRBD2 (6 bases). V shed 3 bases and J shed 0 bases, with 15 bases lying between them. The CDR3 contains 16 residues. Germline-derived CDR1 and CDR2 are SGHDT and YYEEEE. The CDR3 region is CASSSSGLLYQETQYF. The CDR3 coding sequence is TGTGCCAGCAGCTCATCGGGACTTTTGTACCAAGAGACCCAGTACTTC.

The V call is TRBV19, the J call TRBJ2-7; 10 positions agree with TRBD2. J was trimmed by 5 bases and V by 0 bases; bases with no gene match: 7. The CDR3 covers 16 residues. From germline, CDR1 is LNHDA and CDR2 SQIVND (reference sequence). CDR3 bases: TGTGCCAGTAGTATAGATCGGGCTAGCGGGAGTGACGAGCAGTACTTC. It is translated as CASSIDRASGSDEQYF.

The chain employs TRBV21-1 and TRBJ1-1. TRBV21-1 is marked as a pseudogene. This CDR3 spans 18 amino acids. CDR3 DNA: TGTGCCAGCAGCAAAGAGGAGGGGAGGGGGGTGCTGAACACTGAAGCTTTCTTT. Encoded protein: CASSKEEGRGVLNTEAFF.

The rearrangement uses TRBV28 and TRBJ2-7, with 8 bases aligning to TRBD1. The junction had 12 bases not matched to a gene; V was cut back by 8 bases and J by 3 bases. The CDR3 extends over 15 amino acids. CDR1 is MDHEN, CDR2 SYDVKM, per germline. CDR3 protein: CASFPGQGGNYEQYF. The CDR3 nucleotides read TGTGCCAGCTTTCCTGGACAGGGAGGTAACTACGAGCAGTACTTC.

The chain joins TRBV27 to TRBJ1-3; the D is unclear. Germline loops: CDR1 MNHEY, CDR2 SMNVEV (reference sequence). This CDR3 has 14 amino acids. V lost 1 base to trimming and J lost 2 bases, with 6 bases between them. Here the CDR3 reads CASSLYGPGNTIYF. CDR3 in DNA: TGTGCCAGCAGTTTATATGGCCCTGGAAACACCATATATTTT.

V is TRBV4-1 and J is TRBJ2-6, with D tentatively TRBD1 (5 bases). Between the trimmed V and J ends, which lost 0 bases and 0 bases, there was a span of 12 bases. Germline V gene sequence: CDR1 MGHRA, CDR2 YSYEKL. CDR3 length: 18 residues. As DNA, the CDR3 is TGCGCCAGCAGCCAAGAAACCAGGGTGCGCTCTGGGGCCAACGTCCTGACTTTC. This gives the protein CASSQETRVRSGANVLTF.

In this sample, this clone turned up a few times. The chain combines TRBV6-5 with TRBJ2-7; possible D gene TRBD2, 5 bases. The CDR3 contains 14 residues. Trimming cost V 0 bases and J 9 bases, with 15 bases left between them. CDR1 is MNHEY, CDR2 SVGAGI, per germline. CDR3 coding DNA: TGTGCCAGCAGTTACTCGATATCCGGTAGCGCGCAGTACTTC. Protein: CASSYSISGSAQYF.

This clone was observed a single time. CDR3 amino acids: CASSERTPEQYF. Written as DNA, the CDR3 is TGTGCCAGCAGTGAACGGACCCCCGAGCAGTACTTC. The chain joins TRBV2 to TRBJ2-7; D unresolved. Trimming took 2 bases from V and 6 from J, leaving 8 bases between them. Germline V gene data show CDR1 as SNHLY and CDR2 as FYNNEI. This CDR3 is built from 12 residues. The full variable domain, its missing parts supplied by reference TRBV2 and TRBJ2-7, is EPEVTQTPSHQVTQMGQEVILRCVPISNHLYFYWYRQILGQKVEFLVSFYNNEISEKSEIFDDQFSVERPDGSNFTLKIRSTKLEDSAMYFCASSERTPEQYFGPGTRLTVT.

The count of this clone is one. CDR3 region: CASSELPGQGKTYEQYF. Written as DNA, the CDR3 is TGCGCCAGCAGTGAACTACCGGGACAGGGGAAGACCTACGAGCAGTACTTC. This chain links TRBV10-1 with TRBJ2-7; TRBD1 matches at 10 bases. CDR3 length: 17 amino acids. Unmatched junction bases numbered 10, after V lost 3 bases and J lost 2 bases. Per germline, CDR1 WNHNN and CDR2 SYGVQD (reference sequence).

The chain couples TRBV10-1 to TRBJ2-7; the match to TRBD1 covers 8 bases. With V trimmed by 3 bases and J by 3 bases, 7 bases remained unmatched. Germline CDR1 and CDR2: WNHNN and SYGVQD (reference sequence). CDR3 length: 15 residues. The CDR3 sequence is CASSDGDRLYYEQYF. The CDR3 DNA follows: TGCGCCAGCAGTGATGGGGACAGGCTATACTACGAGCAGTACTTC.

The chain recombines TRBV19 with TRBJ2-1; D possibly corresponds to TRBD2 (7 bases). Germline loops: CDR1 LNHDA, CDR2 SQIVND (reference sequence). The CDR3 has 12 residues. Trimming removed 6 bases from V and 15 bases from J, with 18 bases in between. CDR3 residues: CASREGNGGAFF. The CDR3 nucleotides read TGTGCCAGTAGGGAAGGGAATGGGGGGGCGTTCTTC.

The rearrangement joins TRBV4-1 to TRBJ2-1, with 14 nucleotides matching TRBD2. This CDR3 spans 21 amino acids. The trim removed 2 bases at V and 0 bases at J, leaving 12 bases unmatched. Germline CDR1 and CDR2: MGHRA and YSYEKL. DNA for the CDR3: TGCGCCAGCAGCCAACACCCCTTAGGAGGGACTAGCGGGAGCTCCTACAATGAGCAGTTCTTC. It yields the protein CASSQHPLGGTSGSSYNEQFF.

The chain recombines TRBV30 with TRBJ2-1; the match to TRBD2 covers 7 bases. Trimming cost V 4 bases and J 3 bases; bases outside gene matches: 6. Germline CDR1 and CDR2: GTSNPN and SVGIG (reference sequence). The CDR3 extends over 14 amino acids. CDR3 coding DNA: TGTGCCTGGAAGCGGGGCGGGAGCTACAATGAGCAGTTCTTC. The encoded protein is CAWKRGGSYNEQFF.

The chain uses TRBV19 and TRBJ2-3; 11 nucleotides line up with TRBD2. Germline V gene data show CDR1 as LNHDA and CDR2 as SQIVND (reference sequence). The CDR3 runs 15 residues. After removal of 6 bases from V and 4 bases from J, the junction contained 6 bases not matched to a gene. CDR3 sequence reads: CASSLSGGAADTQYF. The CDR3 DNA reads TGTGCCAGTAGCCTTAGCGGGGGGGCCGCAGATACGCAGTATTTT.

The rearrangement links TRBV2 to TRBJ2-2, with D perhaps TRBD2 (5 bases). CDR3 length: 14 amino acids. Germline V gene lookup returns CDR1 SNHLY and CDR2 FYNNEI. Trimming removed 2 bases at V and 1 base at J, with 5 bases between. CDR3 region: CASSETRNTGELFF. The DNA of the CDR3 is TGTGCCAGCAGTGAAACTAGGAACACCGGGGAGCTGTTTTTT.

The genes are TRBV5-8 and TRBJ1-2; 8 positions agree with TRBD1. Germline trimming cut 1 base from V and 7 bases from J; bases unmatched to any gene: 21. In germline, CDR1 is SGHTS, CDR2 YDEGEE. CDR3 length equals 19 residues. The CDR3: CASSLRRTGNVKSSFGYTF. The CDR3 DNA reads TGTGCCAGCAGCTTGAGAAGGACAGGGAATGTAAAATCCTCCTTTGGCTACACCTTC. The complete variable domain, with remaining parts taken from reference TRBV5-8 and TRBJ1-2, reads EAGVTQSPTHLIKTRGQQATLRCSPISGHTSVYWYQQALGLGLQFLLWYDEGEERNRGNFPPRFSGRQFPNYSSELNVNALELEDSALYLCASSLRRTGNVKSSFGYTFGSGTRLTVV.

The chain combines TRBV7-9 with TRBJ1-3; D is perhaps TRBD1 (5 bases). This CDR3 spans 16 amino acids. V was pared by 2 bases and J by 3 bases, with 14 bases between. Germline V CDR1 and CDR2: SEHNR, FQNEAQ (reference sequence). The CDR3 loop is CASSLRGTGSGNTIYF. As DNA, the CDR3 is TGTGCCAGCAGCTTACGGGGGACGGGGAGTGGAAACACCATATATTTT.

The chain links TRBV7-2 to TRBJ1-5, with D tentatively TRBD1 (6 bases). CDR3 length: 13 residues. CDR1 and CDR2 from the germline V gene are SGHTA and FQGNSA. Trimming removed 3 bases from V and 4 bases from J, with 7 bases in between. Here the CDR3 DNA reads TGTGCCAGCAGCTTGGACAGAAATCAGCCCCAGCATTTT. This gives the protein CASSLDRNQPQHF.

V usage is TRBV6-5 and J usage is TRBJ2-3, with D uncertain. The germline V gene has CDR1 MNHEY and CDR2 SVGAGI. CDR3 length equals 13 residues. V lost 8 bases and J lost 2, with 11 bases in between. The CDR3 nucleotides are TGTGCCAGCGGCTGGGCCGACACAGATACGCAGTATTTT. Protein product: CASGWADTDTQYF.